Listed here are 20 T cell receptor beta chains from one sample, sequenced in a study of technical replicates of blood from a few donors. Here immunoSEQ multiplex PCR was the method, and the copy in TCRdb shows in-frame clones only, minus some. The sample holds roughly 57,000 clones, roughly 96% seen once. The sequenced sample was PBMCs. The receptors stem from a human donor in good health. Some clones in this sample may be carry-over from other donors' samples.

This clone was detected only once. The chain has TRBV6-5 and TRBJ2-1; 8 bases are a match to TRBD2. The CDR3 runs 15 residues. J was trimmed by 3 bases and V by 5 bases; bases with no gene match: 6. The germline CDR1 and CDR2 sequences are MNHEY and SVGAGI. CDR3: CASSKRETGYNEQFF. The CDR3, as DNA: TGTGCCAGCAGTAAGCGGGAGACTGGCTACAATGAGCAGTTCTTC.

The chain is built from TRBV5-1 and TRBJ1-1; D not resolved. The CDR3 is 13 residues long. Germline CDR1 SGHRS, CDR2 YFSETQ. V dropped 3 bases and J dropped 4 bases, with 10 bases sitting between them. CDR3 in amino acids: CASSSNSGTEAFF. The CDR3 DNA follows: TGCGCCAGCAGCTCTAACAGTGGCACTGAAGCTTTCTTT.

V usage is TRBV5-6 and J usage is TRBJ1-2, with D unresolved. This CDR3 region has 15 residues. The V end was cut by 4 bases, the J end by 1 base, with 14 bases between. The germline gives CDR1 SGHDT, CDR2 YYEEEE. CDR3 sequence reads: CASSQAHKDNYGYTF. The CDR3 DNA is TGTGCCAGCAGCCAGGCCCACAAAGATAACTATGGCTACACCTTC.

In its sample, this clone ranks as medium-sized. V is TRBV5-4 and J is TRBJ2-4; a weak D match, TRBD2 (5 bases). The CDR3 is made up of 14 amino acids. V was cut by 4 bases and J by 0 bases, with 8 bases left in between. From germline, CDR1 is SGHNT and CDR2 YYREEE (reference sequence). CDR3 bases: TGTGCCAGCAGCGAAGGACTAGCCAAAAACATTCAGTACTTC. Its protein is CASSEGLAKNIQYF.

This clone was observed a few times. The chain recombines TRBV4-3 with TRBJ2-1; a possible D gene is TRBD2 (5 bases). V was trimmed by 0 bases and J by 4 bases, leaving 10 bases between them. The CDR3 consists of 15 residues. Germline lookup yields CDR1 LGHNA and CDR2 YSLEER. CDR3 loop: CASSQEVLAYNEQFF. In DNA, the CDR3 is TGCGCCAGCAGCCAAGAGGTCCTAGCTTACAATGAGCAGTTCTTC.

The chain links TRBV13 to TRBJ2-1; 7 bases match TRBD2. Trimming at V came to 2 bases and at J to 2 bases, leaving 0 bases not matched to a gene. The CDR3 runs to 14 residues. Germline V gene lookup returns CDR1 PRHDT and CDR2 FYEKMQ (reference sequence). CDR3 sequence (DNA): TGTGCCAGCAGCTTACGGGGGGCCTACAATGAGCAGTTCTTC. It yields the protein CASSLRGAYNEQFF.

The chain combines TRBV2 with TRBJ2-3; TRBD2 is a possible D gene (6 bases). The germline gives CDR1 SNHLY, CDR2 FYNNEI. The V end was cut by 4 bases, the J end by 3 bases, with 11 bases between. The CDR3 runs 14 residues. The CDR3 loop reads CASSVGRSTDTQYF. CDR3 nucleotides: TGTGCCAGCAGTGTCGGGAGATCGACAGATACGCAGTATTTT.

This clone was recorded a few times. The chain couples TRBV7-6 to TRBJ2-6; 14 bases align to TRBD2. Losses at the gene ends were 5 bases for V and 0 bases for J; bases not matched to a gene: 6. The CDR3 is 19 amino acids. Germline V gene sequence: CDR1 SGHVS, CDR2 FNYEAQ. The DNA for the CDR3 is TGTGCCAGCAGCCACCTGACTAGCGGGAGGGCCTCTGGGGCCAACGTCCTGACTTTC. Amino acids: CASSHLTSGRASGANVLTF.

The V call is TRBV30, the J call TRBJ2-1, with 7 bases identical to TRBD2. The germline V gene encodes CDR1 GTSNPN and CDR2 SVGIG (reference sequence). This CDR3 is built from 15 residues. Germline trimming cut 2 bases from V and 4 bases from J; bases unmatched to any gene: 8. This CDR3 is CAWSLLADLYNEQFF. CDR3 sequence (DNA): TGTGCCTGGAGTCTCCTAGCGGACCTTTACAATGAGCAGTTCTTC.

The chain uses TRBV21-1 and TRBJ2-5; TRBD1, as called in the table, went unchecked against the DNA. TRBV21-1 corresponds to a pseudogene. The CDR3 length is 15 residues. CDR3 protein: CASSARTGRSETQYF. CDR3 DNA sequence: TGTGCCAGCAGCGCCCGGACAGGGCGAAGTGAGACCCAGTACTTC.

The chain is built from TRBV5-1 and TRBJ2-2; no definite D call. The CDR3 loop spans 15 amino acids. The V and J ends lost 0 bases and 4 bases respectively, with 10 bases between them. Germline lookup yields CDR1 SGHRS and CDR2 YFSETQ. The CDR3 loop is CASSLDLRPTGELFF. CDR3 in DNA: TGCGCCAGCAGCTTGGACTTGAGGCCCACCGGGGAGCTGTTTTTT.

The chain is built from TRBV6-1 and TRBJ2-7, with D possibly matching TRBD2 (7 bases). V was clipped by 1 base and J by 3 bases, with 13 bases between them. CDR3 size: 15 residues. Germline-derived CDR1 and CDR2 are MNHNS and SASEGT. The CDR3 DNA reads as TGTGCCAGCAGTGAAGTCGCGGGGGCGAGCTACGAGCAGTACTTC. Its translation: CASSEVAGASYEQYF.

This chain uses TRBV14 with TRBJ2-3, with 16 bases lining up with TRBD2. V lost 4 bases and J lost 8; bases outside the gene matches: 3. Per the germline V gene, CDR1 is SGHDN and CDR2 is FVKESK. The CDR3 length is 15 residues. The CDR3 is CASSPGLAGGITQYF. CDR3 DNA: TGTGCCAGCAGCCCGGGACTAGCGGGGGGGATTACGCAGTATTTT.

This chain connects TRBV4-3 to TRBJ2-1; 9 bases fit TRBD1. The germline gives CDR1 LGHNA, CDR2 YSLEER. The CDR3 is 15 amino acids. V dropped 0 bases and J dropped 4; count of bases not matched to a gene: 1. The CDR3 sequence: CASSQETGGYNEQFF. For the CDR3, the DNA is TGCGCCAGCAGCCAAGAGACAGGGGGGTACAATGAGCAGTTCTTC.

This chain connects TRBV30 to TRBJ1-2, with a tentative D call TRBD1 (5 bases). Trimming removed 2 bases at V and 4 bases at J, with 11 bases between. This CDR3 has 13 residues. Germline V gene sequence: CDR1 GTSNPN, CDR2 SVGIG (reference sequence). The CDR3 DNA is TGTGCCTGGAGTATGACAGAATTCTATGGCTACACCTTC. Its translation: CAWSMTEFYGYTF.

The CDR3 reads CASSEASVSGNTIYF. DNA for the CDR3: TGTGCCAGCAGTGAAGCTTCCGTCTCTGGAAACACCATATATTTT. The chain recombines TRBV6-1 with TRBJ1-3; D is undetermined. CDR1 MNHNS and CDR2 SASEGT come from the germline V gene. This CDR3 is built from 15 residues. The ends were cut back, 0 bases at V and 0 bases at J, with 6 bases in the middle.

The V and J genes are TRBV9 and TRBJ1-6; 10 bases match TRBD1. CDR3 length: 15 residues. Germline assignment: CDR1 SGDLS and CDR2 YYNGEE. The V and J ends lost 0 bases and 7 bases, in that order; junction bases with no gene match: 1. CDR3 nucleotides: TGTGCCAGCAGCGTAGTGGACAGGGGGAATTCACCCCTCCACTTT. Residues: CASSVVDRGNSPLHF.

The chain is built from TRBV19 and TRBJ1-5; TRBD1 is a possible D gene (6 bases). CDR1 and CDR2 from the germline V gene are LNHDA and SQIVND (reference sequence). The CDR3 is 16 amino acids. V lost 5 bases, J lost 0 bases, and 14 bases lay in between. CDR3 coding DNA: TGTGCCAGTAGTGTCTCCCCGGACAGTAGCAATCAGCCCCAGCATTTT. This codes for CASSVSPDSSNQPQHF. Using reference TRBV19 and TRBJ1-5 for the parts outside the CDR3, the full variable domain is DGGITQSPKYLFRKEGQNVTLSCEQNLNHDAMYWYRQDPGQGLRLIYYSQIVNDFQKGDIAEGYSVSREKKESFPLTVTSAQKNPTAFYLCASSVSPDSSNQPQHFGDGTRLSIL.

The V and J genes are TRBV6-4 and TRBJ2-6; D is unresolved. The CDR3 is 14 residues long. Trimming removed 3 bases from V and 0 bases from J, with 3 bases in between. Germline V gene sequence: CDR1 MRHNA, CDR2 SNTAGT. The CDR3 here is CASSDISGANVLTF. The CDR3 coding sequence is TGTGCCAGCAGTGATATCTCTGGGGCCAACGTCCTGACTTTC.

The chain recombines TRBV5-8 with TRBJ2-1; D gene ambiguous. Trimming removed 4 bases from V and 0 bases from J, with 2 bases in between. From germline, CDR1 is SGHTS and CDR2 YDEGEE. This CDR3 has 12 amino acids. The CDR3 DNA reads as TGTGCCAGCAGCCACTCCTACAATGAGCAGTTCTTC. This gives the protein CASSHSYNEQFF.